This TCR beta chain came from a study of cytomegalovirus exposure and HLA in healthy donors. PCR employed 60 Vbeta and 13 Jbeta primers. This table comes from immunoSEQ multiplex PCR, and its TCRdb copy is limited to in-frame clones, with some not included. Seen here are tens of thousands of clones, roughly 80% observed once, and the top ten hold 0.95% to 1.5%. This receptor was identified in a girl aged 2 to 10 in good health and CMV-seropositive. The sequencing input was PBMCs.

The CDR3 sequence is CSVGGNSGETQYF. In nucleotides, the CDR3 is TGCAGCGTTGGGGGGAACAGCGGGGAGACCCAGTACTTC. The gene calls are TRBV29-1 and TRBJ2-5; D is perhaps TRBD2 (6 bases). Deletions cut 4 bases from V and 5 bases from J, with 14 bases between. The V gene's germline CDR1 is SQVTM and CDR2 ANQGSEA. CDR3 length equals 13 residues.